A selection of T cell receptor beta chains follows, all from one sample in a study of tumor and adjacent non-tumor tissue in lung cancer. A single record per CDR3 protein comes from TCRdb applying MiXCR to the multiplex PCR reads. The sample has 200,000 to 250,000 distinct CDR3 sequences; 60% to 75% are singletons. The material sequenced was lung tumor tissue. These receptors were taken from a man aged 55 to 69 with non-small cell lung cancer. Both conserved end residues are part of each CDR3. A D gene is named only where the DNA matches it firmly. Clone size, where shown, is once, few, many, or a class for clones that have expanded.

TRBJ1-6	medium-sized	TRBD1	TRBV29-1	TGCAGCGCTCTAATGGACAGGCCTCGTAATTCACCCCTCCACTTT	CSALMDRPRNSPLHF
TRBJ2-7	-	TRBD2	TRBV20-1	TGCAGTGCTAGCGGGAGGGCCATCTACGAGCAGTACTTC	CSASGRAIYEQYF
TRBJ1-4	once	-	TRBV12-3/TRBV12-4	TGTGCCAGTACCACTTCTGAGGGGCTGAGGGAAAAACTGTTTTTT	CASTTSEGLREKLFF
TRBJ2-7	-	-	TRBV20-1	TGCAGTGCATGGGAAACCACGCGGGTCCCCTACGAGCGGTACTTC	CSAWETTRVPYERYF
TRBJ1-5	many	-	TRBV20-1	TGCAGTGCTAGAGATCAAAGTGATTTTAGCAATCAGCCCCAGCATTTT	CSARDQSDFSNQPQHF
TRBJ1-1	-	-	TRBV11-1	TGTGCCAGCAGCTTAGCACAGAGGGCAACTGAAGTTTTCTTT	CASSLAQRATEVFF
TRBJ2-1	-	TRBD2	TRBV4-2	TGTGCCAGCAGCCGAGATCGGGGGGGATCCTACAATGAGCAGTTCTTC	CASSRDRGGSYNEQFF
TRBJ2-7	-	-	TRBV20-1	TGCAGTGCTAGAGTCAGCGCGGGGATAGCCTATGAGCAGTACTTC	CSARVSAGIAYEQYF
TRBJ2-7	-	-	TRBV6-5	TGTGCCAGCAGTCCCCTGGGGAAGCGGACTGCCTACGAGCAGTACTTC	CASSPLGKRTAYEQYF
TRBJ2-3	many	-	TRBV11-2	TGTGCCAGCAGCTTAGTTCCCCCGTTGGGTGGCGGAGATACGCAGTATTTT	CASSLVPPLGGGDTQYF
TRBJ2-7	few	-	TRBV11-3	TGTGCCAGCAGCTTAGGACGCACGGTGGTGGAGGAGCAATACTTC	CASSLGRTVVEEQYF
TRBJ2-1	-	TRBD2	TRBV29-1	TGCAGGGTTGAGCCGGGACTAGCGGCGAACAATGAGCAGTTCTTC	CRVEPGLAANNEQFF
TRBJ2-7	once	TRBD2	TRBV4-3	TGCGCCAGCAGCCAAGTGGCTAGCGGGGTTTACGGGCAGTACTTC	CASSQVASGVYGQYF
TRBJ2-1	few	TRBD2	TRBV12-3/TRBV12-4	TGTGCCAGCAGTTTCCTAGCGGGTGGCAATGAGCAGTTCTTC	CASSFLAGGNEQFF
TRBJ1-4	once	TRBD1	TRBV12-3/TRBV12-4	TGTGCCAGCAGTTCGGGGACAGAAACTAATGAAAAACTGTTTTTT	CASSSGTETNEKLFF
TRBJ1-2	many	-	TRBV5-5	TGTGCCAGCAGCTTACGCCTTATTACCGACTATGGCTACACCTTC	CASSLRLITDYGYTF
TRBJ1-2	-	-	TRBV4-3	TGTGCCAGCTGCCAAGACGACGGGGCGGCCTATGGCTACACCTTC	CASCQDDGAAYGYTF
TRBJ2-1	-	TRBD2	TRBV20-1	TGCAGTGCTGGAACTAGCGGAGAGCAGTTCTTC	CSAGTSGEQFF
TRBJ2-1	few	TRBD2	TRBV4-3	TGCGCCGGCAGCCAAGTGGGACTAGCCGACTTGGAGCAGTTCTTC	CAGSQVGLADLEQFF
TRBJ1-4	-	-	TRBV11-2	TGTGCCAGCAGCTTAGAGCCAGTCAATGAAAAACTTTTTTTT	CASSLEPVNEKLFF
TRBJ2-3	-	TRBD2	TRBV5-1	TGCGCCAGCAGCTTGTTTAGCGGGAGTGCGGCAGATACGCAGTATTTT	CASSLFSGSAADTQYF
TRBJ2-5	-	TRBD1	TRBV5-1	TGCGCCAGCAGCATCGGACAGGGAAAAGGGACACAGTACTTC	CASSIGQGKGTQYF
TRBJ1-3	-	-	TRBV11-2	TGTGCCAGTAGCTTAAGTGGATCTGGAAACGCCATATATTTT	CASSLSGSGNAIYF
TRBJ1-2	-	-	TRBV12-3/TRBV12-4	TGTGCCAGCAGCTCCGTGGGGAACTATGGCTACACCTTC	CASSSVGNYGYTF
TRBJ2-5	-	TRBD2	TRBV20-1	TGCAGTGCTAGAATGGTAGCGGGAGAGATCCAGTACTTC	CSARMVAGEIQYF
TRBJ1-1	few	-	TRBV24-1	TGTGCCACCAGTGATTTGATCGAGCGGGGCACTGAAGCTTTCTTT	CATSDLIERGTEAFF
TRBJ2-5	-	TRBD2	TRBV6-5	TGTGCCAGCAGTTACTCTCGGGGGGTGAAAGATACCCAGTACTTC	CASSYSRGVKDTQYF
TRBJ2-3	-	-	TRBV9	TGTGCCAGCAGCGTAGGACTAGAGGGCACATATACGCAGTATTTT	CASSVGLEGTYTQYF
TRBJ1-1	-	-	TRBV12-3/TRBV12-4	TGTGCTAGCAGTTTAGCGCGCCAAGTGATTTTGAACAATGAAGCTTTCTTT	CASSLARQVILNNEAFF
TRBJ2-1	many	-	TRBV4-2	TGTGCCAGCAGCCAAGAATCGGATTTTAGTGAGCAGTTCTTC	CASSQESDFSEQFF
TRBJ1-4	many	TRBD1	TRBV29-1	TGCAGCGTTCGAAGGGGGCAAATTGATGAAAAACTGTTTTTT	CSVRRGQIDEKLFF
TRBJ1-2	-	-	TRBV20-1	TGCGGTGCTAGTGAGCAGGTCGAGGGCTATGGCTACACCTTC	CGASEQVEGYGYTF
TRBJ1-2	once	-	TRBV5-4	TGTGCCAGCAACTTAAACCGAGGGGACTATGGCTACACCTTC	CASNLNRGDYGYTF
TRBJ1-1	many	TRBD1	TRBV20-1	TGCAGTGCTCTGACAGGGGGCACTGAAGCTTTCTTT	CSALTGGTEAFF
TRBJ1-5	-	-	TRBV4-1	TGCGCCAGCAGCCACACGGACGGTAGCAATCAGCCCCAGCATTTT	CASSHTDGSNQPQHF
TRBJ1-1	-	-	TRBV20-1	TGCAGTGCTGGAGACCTTTTCGTGAACAGTGAAGCTTTCTTT	CSAGDLFVNSEAFF
TRBJ2-1	-	TRBD2	TRBV11-2	TGTGCCAGCAGTCCGGCAGCGGGAAACTCCTACAATGAGCAGCTCTTC	CASSPAAGNSYNEQLF
TRBJ2-5	few	-	TRBV6-9	TGTGCCAGCAGTTATTTCGGCATATTCCAAGAGACCCAGTACTTC	CASSYFGIFQETQYF
TRBJ1-2	few	-	TRBV29-1	TGCAGCATTTTAAACGCAGGGAACTATGGCTACCCCTTC	CSILNAGNYGYPF
TRBJ2-7	-	TRBD1	TRBV11-2	TGTGCCAGCAGCCGGGTGGGACAGCCCTTCGAATCCTCCGAGCAGTACTTC	CASSRVGQPFESSEQYF
TRBJ2-7	-	-	TRBV10-3	TGTGCCATCAGTGAGTCAGGGGGCGGGGCCGAGCAGTACTTC	CAISESGGGAEQYF
TRBJ2-7	-	TRBD2	TRBV6-2/TRBV6-3	TGTCCCAGCAGTTACGCACTAGCGGAGACCGTCTCCTACGAGCAGTACTTC	CPSSYALAETVSYEQYF
TRBJ1-3	-	TRBD1	TRBV5-4	TGTGCCAGCAGCCCAGGGACAGGCTCAATTGGAAACACCATATATTTT	CASSPGTGSIGNTIYF
TRBJ2-1	-	-	TRBV5-4	TGTGCCAGCGGGGGCAAAACATGGGGCAATGAGCAGTTCTTC	CASGGKTWGNEQFF
TRBJ2-1	-	TRBD2	TRBV6-6	TGTGCCAGCAGTCAACTAGCGGGAGTACACAGAGAGCAGTTCTTC	CASSQLAGVHREQFF